The 29 T cell receptor beta chains below come from one sample, sequenced in a study of blood T cells in healthy people across ages. The use of a sample-barcoded 5' primer and a J-beta primer mix characterized a second PCR of roughly 7 to 12 cycles. TCRdb processed the 5' RACE reads anew with MiXCR; each CDR3 protein has one entry. The sample lists 850,000 to 1,300,000 distinct CDR3 sequences; 45% were seen once. The sequenced material came from blood. The receptors were gathered from a woman between 55 and 75 years old in good health.

The chain combines TRBV9 with TRBJ2-7; a possible D gene is TRBD2 (5 bases). The germline gives CDR1 SGDLS, CDR2 YYNGEE. The CDR3 is made up of 14 amino acids. Trimming left V 4 bases short and J 0 bases short, with 11 bases between. In DNA, the CDR3 is TGTGCCAGCAGCCCCAGCGGACTCTCCTACGAGCAGTACTTC. Protein sequence: CASSPSGLSYEQYF. Based on the CDR3 plus reference TRBV9 and TRBJ2-7, the full variable domain is DSGVTQTPKHLITATGQRVTLRCSPRSGDLSVYWYQQSLDQGLQFLIQYYNGEERAKGNILERFSAQQFPDLHSELNLSSLELGDSALYFCASSPSGLSYEQYFGPGTRLTVT.

The genes are TRBV7-2 and TRBJ2-6; the match to TRBD2 covers 7 bases. Per germline, CDR1 SGHTA and CDR2 FQGNSA. Losses at the gene ends were 5 bases for V and 3 bases for J; bases not matched to a gene: 10. The CDR3 runs to 17 residues. The CDR3 is CASSAGTKVFGANVLTF. CDR3 in DNA: TGTGCCAGCAGCGCCGGGACTAAAGTCTTTGGGGCCAACGTCCTGACTTTC.

V gene TRBV29-1 combines with J gene TRBJ2-3; D is uncertain. Germline V gene data show CDR1 as SQVTM and CDR2 as ANQGSEA. The CDR3 loop spans 11 amino acids. The ends were cut back, 4 bases at V and 2 bases at J, with 4 bases in the middle. The CDR3 nucleotides read TGCAGCGTTGGATACACAGATACGCAGTATTTT. Protein product: CSVGYTDTQYF.

The chain has TRBV6-5 and TRBJ2-2; 9 positions match TRBD2. The length of the CDR3 is 17 residues. V trimming: 4 bases; J trimming: 6 bases; junction bases outside the gene matches: 12. The V gene's germline CDR1 is MNHEY and CDR2 SVGAGI. The CDR3 nucleotides read TGTGCCAGCAGTTCAAAAATGACTAGCGGAGGTCCCGGGGAGCTGTTTTTT. It specifies CASSSKMTSGGPGELFF.

This clonotype has more than one count but fewer than ten. The rearrangement joins TRBV4-1 to TRBJ2-7; 9 nucleotides align to TRBD2. The CDR3 has 15 amino acids. The germline CDR1 and CDR2 sequences are MGHRA and YSYEKL. The ends lost 2 bases at V and 3 bases at J; junction bases unmatched: 5. The CDR3 spells CASSQRLAASYEQYF. Here the CDR3 DNA reads TGCGCCAGCAGCCAACGACTAGCGGCGAGCTACGAGCAGTACTTC.

This sequence joins TRBV12-3 or TRBV12-4 and TRBJ1-1; tentatively, D is TRBD1 (5 bases). This CDR3 comprises 16 residues. The V and J ends lost 2 bases and 1 base respectively, with 14 bases between them. CDR3 coding DNA: TGTGCCAGCAGTTTAAATGTAGGGGCTGGGAACACTGAAGCTTTCTTT. Translation gives CASSLNVGAGNTEAFF.

This clonotype was seen a handful of times. The V call is TRBV12-3 or TRBV12-4, the J call TRBJ2-5; the D gene is possibly TRBD2 (7 bases). This CDR3 spans 14 amino acids. Trimming pared 6 bases from V and 5 bases from J, leaving 16 bases between. In DNA form, the CDR3 reads TGTGCCAGCAGCCGGGGGGCGGGTCCTGAGACCCAGTACTTC. It is translated as CASSRGAGPETQYF.

This clonotype showed up many times. The chain joins TRBV28 to TRBJ2-5; tentative D call: TRBD1 (8 bases). The CDR3 spans 16 residues. Per germline, CDR1 MDHEN and CDR2 SYDVKM. V was trimmed by 5 bases and J by 5 bases, leaving 21 bases between them. CDR3 region: CASSGYRGGLRETQYF. The DNA of the CDR3 is TGTGCCAGCAGTGGATACAGGGGGGGCCTTAGGGAGACCCAGTACTTC.

In this sample, this clonotype turned up a few times. V is TRBV11-1 and J is TRBJ2-7; 7 bases agree with TRBD2. V lost 5 bases and J lost 3; bases outside the gene matches: 10. Germline lookup yields CDR1 SGHAT and CDR2 FQDESV (reference sequence). CDR3 size: 15 residues. CDR3 residues: CASSPDLAEGYEQYF. DNA for the CDR3: TGTGCCAGCAGCCCAGACCTAGCGGAAGGCTACGAGCAGTACTTC.

V and J are TRBV20-1 and TRBJ2-4; no clear D gene. The germline V gene has CDR1 DFQATT and CDR2 SNEGSKA (reference sequence). V lost 5 bases and J lost 2, with 13 bases in between. The CDR3 has 14 residues. The CDR3 region is CSAEILITKNIQYF. The CDR3 region has the DNA TGCAGTGCTGAGATACTAATAACCAAAAACATTCAGTACTTC.

This chain joins TRBV15 and TRBJ1-6; 10 bases are a match to TRBD1. The CDR3 is made up of 16 amino acids. Germline V gene lookup returns CDR1 LNHNV and CDR2 YYDKDF (reference sequence). Trimming at V came to 0 bases and at J to 7 bases, leaving 3 bases not matched to a gene. CDR3 in amino acids: CATSRDRGQGNSPLHF. DNA of the CDR3: TGTGCCACCAGCAGAGATAGGGGACAGGGGAATTCACCCCTCCACTTT. Complete variable domain (other parts from reference TRBV15 and TRBJ1-6): DAMVIQNPRYQVTQFGKPVTLSCSQTLNHNVMYWYQQKSSQAPKLLFHYYDKDFNNEADTPDNFQSRRPNTSFCFLDIRSPGLGDTAMYLCATSRDRGQGNSPLHFGNGTRLTVT.

The chain combines TRBV9 with TRBJ2-3; maybe TRBD1 (5 bases). V was trimmed by 0 bases and J by 2 bases, leaving 13 bases between them. CDR1 and CDR2 (germline): SGDLS, YYNGEE. The length of the CDR3 is 16 residues. The CDR3 bases are TGTGCCAGCAGCGTAGGACAGAGGCTTGACACAGATACGCAGTATTTT. Translated, it gives CASSVGQRLDTDTQYF.

This clonotype occurred a few times. This sequence joins TRBV6-5 and TRBJ1-5; 8 nucleotides match TRBD1. The CDR3 has 14 residues. Germline V lookup: CDR1 MNHEY, CDR2 SVGAGI. Trimming at V came to 4 bases and at J to 6 bases, leaving 5 bases not matched to a gene. The CDR3 DNA sequence: TGTGCCAGCAGTTCCGGACAGGGAAGTCAGCCCCAGCATTTT. Its protein is CASSSGQGSQPQHF.

This clonotype has just a few counts. The chain links TRBV29-1 to TRBJ1-1, with 7 bases lining up with TRBD1. J gave up 7 bases and V 7 bases, and 3 bases lay outside the gene matches. CDR3 length equals 10 residues. Per germline, CDR1 SQVTM and CDR2 ANQGSEA. The CDR3 sequence is CSAGQVEAFF. The CDR3 DNA is TGCAGCGCCGGACAGGTTGAAGCTTTCTTT.

The chain recombines TRBV6-6 with TRBJ2-7; the match to TRBD1 covers 7 bases. Losses at the gene ends were 5 bases for V and 1 base for J; bases not matched to a gene: 11. CDR1 and CDR2 (germline): MNHNY, SVGAGI (reference sequence). CDR3 length: 16 residues. The DNA for the CDR3 is TGTGCCAGCAGTCTCCCGGGCAGGGGGAGATCCTACGAGCAGTACTTC. Its protein product is CASSLPGRGRSYEQYF.

This clonotype was seen a handful of times. J is TRBJ1-4 and V is TRBV20-1; D is possibly TRBD1 (6 bases). The CDR3 is made up of 13 amino acids. Germline lookup yields CDR1 DFQATT and CDR2 SNEGSKA (reference sequence). V lost 3 bases and J 8 bases, leaving 13 bases between the germline ends. DNA for the CDR3: TGCAGTGCTAGGGGTGACAGGACCGAAAAACTGTTTTTT. Translated: CSARGDRTEKLFF.

The chain is built from TRBV3-1 and TRBJ2-3, with D possibly matching TRBD1 (6 bases). V was pared by 6 bases and J by 1 base, with 8 bases between. Looked up from germline, CDR1 is LGHDT and CDR2 is YNNKEL (reference sequence). The CDR3 has 13 residues. CDR3: CASRDSRTDTQYF. The DNA of the CDR3 is TGTGCCAGCAGGGACAGCCGCACAGATACGCAGTATTTT.

The chain carries TRBV2 and TRBJ1-1; D might be TRBD1 (5 bases). The V gene lost 10 bases and the J gene lost 3 bases, with 15 bases spanning the gap. Germline assignment: CDR1 SNHLY and CDR2 FYNNEI. This CDR3 contains 13 residues. The CDR3 region is CATSREAHTEAFF. CDR3 bases: TGTGCCACGAGCAGGGAAGCGCACACTGAAGCTTTCTTT.

This chain links TRBV7-8 with TRBJ2-7; a possible D gene is TRBD1 (6 bases). V was shortened by 4 bases and J by 2 bases, with 15 bases between the two germline ends. The CDR3 contains 15 residues. Germline V gives CDR1 SGHVS, CDR2 FQNEAQ. The CDR3 DNA sequence: TGTGCCAGCAGCTCCGCGACCGGGACAACCTACGAGCAGTACTTC. Its protein product is CASSSATGTTYEQYF.

This clonotype turned up a few times. The chain carries TRBV13 and TRBJ2-1; possible D gene TRBD2, 5 bases. CDR3 length equals 16 residues. V lost 1 base, J lost 3 bases, and 13 bases lay in between. In germline, CDR1 is PRHDT, CDR2 FYEKMQ (reference sequence). The CDR3 sequence is CASSLDVGMNYNEQFF. Written as DNA, the CDR3 is TGTGCCAGCAGCTTAGATGTCGGGATGAACTACAATGAGCAGTTCTTC.

This chain joins TRBV2 and TRBJ2-7, with 10 bases lining up with TRBD2. TRBJ2-5 matches the DNA end more closely, so the J call is doubtful. The CDR3 consists of 14 residues. Germline CDR1 SNHLY, CDR2 FYNNEI. In nucleotides, the CDR3 is TGTGCCAGCAGTGGAGCTAGCGGGAGAGAGACCCAGTACTTC. As protein: CASSGASGRETQYF.

This sequence joins TRBV20-1 and TRBJ1-2; D is possibly TRBD1 (5 bases). V gave up 0 bases and J gave up 12 bases, with 17 bases separating them. CDR1 DFQATT and CDR2 SNEGSKA come from the germline V gene (reference sequence). The CDR3 has 13 residues. This CDR3 reads CSARDPLGQLNTF. CDR3 nucleotides: TGCAGTGCTAGAGATCCCCTGGGGCAATTGAACACCTTC.

The J gene is TRBJ2-6, the V gene TRBV27, with 11 nucleotides matching TRBD1. The CDR3 runs to 17 residues. Germline V gives CDR1 MNHEY, CDR2 SMNVEV (reference sequence). V shed 4 bases and J 4 bases; nucleotides not matched to a gene: 6. This CDR3 is CASSSGTGGWGANVLTF. For the CDR3, the DNA is TGTGCCAGCAGTTCGGGGACAGGGGGATGGGGGGCCAACGTCCTGACTTTC.

As concerns this clonotype: This clone may be a read error of a much larger clone one base away. This chain joins TRBV28 and TRBJ2-3; weak D call: TRBD2 (6 bases). Germline V CDR1 and CDR2: MDHEN, SYDVKM. This CDR3 contains 16 residues. Deletions cut 3 bases from V and 1 base from J, with 14 bases between. CDR3 bases: TGTGCCAGCAGTTTCCCTGGGGGGAGACGCACAGATACGCAGTATTTT. Translated: CASSFPGGRRTDTQYF.

The chain uses TRBV7-2 and TRBJ2-7; D uncertain. In germline, CDR1 is SGHTA, CDR2 FQGNSA. Trimming pared 1 base from V and 5 bases from J, leaving 12 bases between. This CDR3 region has 14 residues. CDR3 amino acids: CASSLVPSLHEQYF. Written as DNA, the CDR3 is TGTGCCAGCAGCTTAGTTCCTAGTTTGCACGAGCAGTACTTC.

The chain joins TRBV4-3 to TRBJ2-5, with D unclear. The DNA end favors TRBJ2-1, so the J call may be wrong. The CDR3 is made up of 13 amino acids. Germline loops: CDR1 LGHNA, CDR2 YSLEER. CDR3 in amino acids: CASSPAPQETQFF. CDR3 bases: TGCGCCAGCAGCCCAGCTCCCCAAGAGACCCAGTTCTTC.

This clonotype was seen a handful of times. The J gene is TRBJ2-3, the V gene TRBV27, with TRBD2 identical over 8 bases. The CDR3 sequence is 14 residues long. Losses at the gene ends were 8 bases for V and 0 bases for J; bases not matched to a gene: 4. Germline CDR1 and CDR2: MNHEY and SMNVEV (reference sequence). Here the CDR3 DNA reads TGTGCCAGCCGGCGGGAGGTTAGCACAGATACGCAGTATTTT. It is translated as CASRREVSTDTQYF.

This clonotype has a handful of counts. The V gene is TRBV5-1, the J gene TRBJ2-3; D tentatively reads TRBD1 or TRBD2 (5 bases each). V lost 4 bases and J lost 7, with 16 bases in between. The length of the CDR3 is 14 residues. CDR1 SGHRS and CDR2 YFSETQ come from the germline V gene. The CDR3 region is CASSLRGREYTQYF. Here the CDR3 DNA reads TGCGCCAGCAGCCTGAGGGGCAGGGAATATACGCAGTATTTT.

The chain uses TRBV15 and TRBJ2-1; D is possibly TRBD2 (6 bases). The V end was cut by 7 bases, the J end by 6 bases, with 16 bases between. Germline values: CDR1 LNHNV, CDR2 YYDKDF (reference sequence). This CDR3 has 14 residues. The CDR3 region is CATKSGLDLNEQFF. Here the CDR3 DNA reads TGTGCCACCAAATCGGGACTGGACCTCAATGAGCAGTTCTTC.